This T cell receptor (beta chain) was sequenced for a study of CXCR3-negative and CXCR3-positive naive CD8 T cells. General study points: Memory CD8+ cells had much lower diversity, and both naive subsets had comparably high diversity. Within a donor, both naive subsets shared TRBV-TRBJ usage, unlike memory cells. TRB CDR3 hydrophobicity was greater in CXCR3-positive naive cells than in CXCR3-negative naive cells.

250,000 to 350,000 cells per CD8+ T cell subset were flow-sorted in triplicate. CD45RO-CCR7+CD27+CD95- marked naive CD8+ T cells. UMI-tagged TRB cDNA libraries were built via 5' RACE. TCRdb reprocessed the 5' RACE reads and keeps a single row for each CDR3 protein, giving no DNA. This sample contains about 140,000 distinct CDR3 sequences. Note on this clonotype: Its target is unknown.

This CDR3 spans 13 amino acids. Germline assignment: CDR1 MDHEN and CDR2 SYDVKM. The sequence was obtained from a human donor in good health. Some clones in this sample may be carry-over from other donors' samples. Sequencing input: naive CXCR3+ CD8+ T cells from blood. This sample's subset: CD45RO-CCR7+CD27+CD95- naive CD8+ T cells expressing CXCR3 (TNR3+). The chain joins TRBV28 to TRBJ2-7; TCRdb's assignment of TRBD2 cannot be checked, as there is no DNA. CDR3 sequence: CASLPAGLKEQYF.